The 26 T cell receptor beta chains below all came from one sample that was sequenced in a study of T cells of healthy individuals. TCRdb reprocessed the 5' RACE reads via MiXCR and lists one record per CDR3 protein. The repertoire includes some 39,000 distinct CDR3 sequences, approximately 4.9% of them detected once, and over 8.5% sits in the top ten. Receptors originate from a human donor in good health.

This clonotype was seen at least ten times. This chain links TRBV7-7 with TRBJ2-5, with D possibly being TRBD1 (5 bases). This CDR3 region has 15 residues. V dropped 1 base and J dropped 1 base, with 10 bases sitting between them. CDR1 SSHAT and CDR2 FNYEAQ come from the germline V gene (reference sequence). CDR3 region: CASSLGGGVQETQYF. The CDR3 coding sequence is TGTGCCAGCAGCTTAGGGGGCGGTGTCCAAGAGACCCAGTACTTC.

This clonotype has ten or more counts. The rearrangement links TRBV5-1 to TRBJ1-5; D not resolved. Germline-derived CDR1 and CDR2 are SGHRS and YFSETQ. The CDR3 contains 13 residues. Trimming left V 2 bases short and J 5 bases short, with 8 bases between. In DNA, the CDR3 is TGCGCCAGCAGCTTATACACCGATCAGCCCCAGCATTTT. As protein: CASSLYTDQPQHF.

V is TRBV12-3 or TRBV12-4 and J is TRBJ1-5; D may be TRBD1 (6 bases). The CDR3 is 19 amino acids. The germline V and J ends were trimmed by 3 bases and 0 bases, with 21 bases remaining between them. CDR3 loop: CASSFVWGEQGVSNQPQHF. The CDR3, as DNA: TGTGCCAGCAGTTTTGTTTGGGGTGAACAGGGTGTTAGCAATCAGCCCCAGCATTTT.

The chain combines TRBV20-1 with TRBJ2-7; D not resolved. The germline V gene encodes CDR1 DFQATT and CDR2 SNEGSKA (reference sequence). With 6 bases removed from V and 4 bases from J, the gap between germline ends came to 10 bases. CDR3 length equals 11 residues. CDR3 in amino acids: CSAPLGYEQYF. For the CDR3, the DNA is TGCAGTGCCCCCCTAGGTTACGAGCAGTACTTC.

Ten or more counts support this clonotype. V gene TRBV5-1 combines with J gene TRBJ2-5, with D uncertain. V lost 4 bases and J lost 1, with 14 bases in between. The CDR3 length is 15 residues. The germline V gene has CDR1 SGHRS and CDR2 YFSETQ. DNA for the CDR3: TGCGCCAGCAGCCGGCCGTCGACAACCCAAGAGACCCAGTACTTC. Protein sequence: CASSRPSTTQETQYF.

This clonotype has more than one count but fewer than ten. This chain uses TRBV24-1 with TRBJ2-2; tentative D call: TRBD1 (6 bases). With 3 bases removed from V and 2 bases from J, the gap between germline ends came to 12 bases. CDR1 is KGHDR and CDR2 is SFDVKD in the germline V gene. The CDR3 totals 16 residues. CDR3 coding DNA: TGTGCCACCAGTGATGTTGGACAGATTAACACCGGGGAGCTGTTTTTT. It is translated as CATSDVGQINTGELFF.

The CDR3 region has the DNA TGTGCCAGCAGCCGCCTTAGGACTAGCGGGGGCGGAAGCACAGATACGCAGTATTTT. Its protein product is CASSRLRTSGGGSTDTQYF. This rearrangement joins TRBV27 to TRBJ2-3; 13 positions agree with TRBD2. This CDR3 has 19 amino acids. J lost 0 bases, V lost 6 bases, and 12 bases had no gene match. Germline values: CDR1 MNHEY, CDR2 SMNVEV (reference sequence).

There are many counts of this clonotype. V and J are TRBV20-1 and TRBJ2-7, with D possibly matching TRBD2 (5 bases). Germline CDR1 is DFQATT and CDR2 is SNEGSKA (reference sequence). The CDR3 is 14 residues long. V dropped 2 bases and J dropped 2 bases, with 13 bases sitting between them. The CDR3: CSARKPSPPYEQYF. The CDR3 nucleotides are TGCAGTGCTAGAAAACCTAGCCCCCCCTACGAGCAGTACTTC.

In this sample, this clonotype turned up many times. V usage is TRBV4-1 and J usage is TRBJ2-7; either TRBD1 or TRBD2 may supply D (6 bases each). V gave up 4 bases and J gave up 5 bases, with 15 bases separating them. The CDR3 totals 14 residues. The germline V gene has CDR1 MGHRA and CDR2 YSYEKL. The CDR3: CASSPRWGANEQYF. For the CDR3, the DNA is TGCGCCAGCAGCCCCCGTTGGGGGGCAAACGAGCAGTACTTC.

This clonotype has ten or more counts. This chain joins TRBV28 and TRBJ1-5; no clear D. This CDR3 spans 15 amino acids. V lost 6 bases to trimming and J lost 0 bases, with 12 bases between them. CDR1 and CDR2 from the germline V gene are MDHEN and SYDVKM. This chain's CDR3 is CASSKQRYSNQPQHF. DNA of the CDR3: TGTGCCAGCAGCAAACAGCGTTATAGCAATCAGCCCCAGCATTTT.

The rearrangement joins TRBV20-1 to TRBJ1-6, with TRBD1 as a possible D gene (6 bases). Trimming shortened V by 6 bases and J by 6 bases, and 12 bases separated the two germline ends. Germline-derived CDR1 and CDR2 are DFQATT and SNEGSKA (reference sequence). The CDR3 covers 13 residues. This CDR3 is CSASRDTNSPLHF. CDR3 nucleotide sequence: TGCAGTGCGAGCCGGGACACTAATTCACCCCTCCACTTT.

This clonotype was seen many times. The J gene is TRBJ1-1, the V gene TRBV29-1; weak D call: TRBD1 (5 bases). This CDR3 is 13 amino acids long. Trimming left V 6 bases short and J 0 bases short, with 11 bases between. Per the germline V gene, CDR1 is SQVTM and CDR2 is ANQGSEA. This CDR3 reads CSVQTVLNTEAFF. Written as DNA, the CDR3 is TGCAGCGTCCAGACAGTTTTGAACACTGAAGCTTTCTTT.

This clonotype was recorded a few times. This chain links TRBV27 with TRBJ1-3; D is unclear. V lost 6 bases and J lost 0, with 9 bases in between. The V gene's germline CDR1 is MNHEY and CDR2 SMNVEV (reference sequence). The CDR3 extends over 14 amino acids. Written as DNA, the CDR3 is TGTGCCAGCAGCCCGACTCCCTCTGGAAACACCATATATTTT. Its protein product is CASSPTPSGNTIYF.

CDR3 loop: CASTDGTGSTDTQYF. CDR3 nucleotide sequence: TGTGCCAGCACCGACGGGACAGGGTCCACAGATACGCAGTATTTT. This chain joins TRBV6-2 or TRBV6-3 and TRBJ2-3; TRBD1 aligns across 9 bases. This CDR3 region has 15 residues. Per germline, CDR1 MNHEY and CDR2 SVGEGT. V was clipped by 7 bases and J by 2 bases; unmatched bases: 7.

CDR3 nucleotides: TGCGCCAGCAGCCAACCTACGAGGGGGCCCTCCTATGGCTACACCTTC. Residues: CASSQPTRGPSYGYTF. The chain uses TRBV4-1 and TRBJ1-2, with 7 positions matching TRBD1. This CDR3 is 16 amino acids long. Germline V lookup: CDR1 MGHRA, CDR2 YSYEKL. Trimming at V came to 2 bases and at J to 4 bases, leaving 10 bases not matched to a gene.

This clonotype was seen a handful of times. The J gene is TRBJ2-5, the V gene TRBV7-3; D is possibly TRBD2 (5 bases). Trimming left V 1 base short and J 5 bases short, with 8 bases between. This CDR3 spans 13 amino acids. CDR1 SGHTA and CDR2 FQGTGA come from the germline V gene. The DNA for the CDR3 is TGTGCCAGCAGCTTAAACCCGGGGGAGACCCAGTACTTC. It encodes CASSLNPGETQYF.

The CDR3 DNA is TGTGCCAGCAGTTTTAGACAGTCTGGCAATCAGCCCCAGCATTTT. Residues: CASSFRQSGNQPQHF. J is TRBJ1-5 and V is TRBV2, with TRBD1 as a possible D gene (5 bases). The CDR3 extends over 15 amino acids. Germline CDR1 is SNHLY and CDR2 is FYNNEI. V was shortened by 5 bases and J by 2 bases, with 13 bases between the two germline ends. Drawing the rest from reference TRBV2 and TRBJ1-5, the complete variable domain is EPEVTQTPSHQVTQMGQEVILRCVPISNHLYFYWYRQILGQKVEFLVSFYNNEISEKSEIFDDQFSVERPDGSNFTLKIRSTKLEDSAMYFCASSFRQSGNQPQHFGDGTRLSIL.

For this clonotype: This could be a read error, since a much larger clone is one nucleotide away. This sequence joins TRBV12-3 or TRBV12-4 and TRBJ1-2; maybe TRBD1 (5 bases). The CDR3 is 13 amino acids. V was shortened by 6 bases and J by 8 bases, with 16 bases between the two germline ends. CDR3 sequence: CASRPRGVGGYTF. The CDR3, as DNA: TGTGCCAGCAGGCCCCGGGGCGTGGGAGGCTACACCTTC.

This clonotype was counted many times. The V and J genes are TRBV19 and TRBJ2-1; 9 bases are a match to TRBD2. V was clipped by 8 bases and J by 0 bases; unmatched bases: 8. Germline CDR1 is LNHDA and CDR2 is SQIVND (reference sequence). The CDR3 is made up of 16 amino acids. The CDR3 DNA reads TGTGCCAGTTCCCCCCTAGCGGGGAGCTCCTACAATGAGCAGTTCTTC. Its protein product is CASSPLAGSSYNEQFF.

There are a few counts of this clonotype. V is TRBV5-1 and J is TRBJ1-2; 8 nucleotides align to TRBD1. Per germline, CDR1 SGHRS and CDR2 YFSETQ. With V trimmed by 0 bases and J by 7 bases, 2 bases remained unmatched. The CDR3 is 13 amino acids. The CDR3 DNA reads TGCGCCAGCAGCTTGGGGACAGGGTTTGGCTACACCTTC. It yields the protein CASSLGTGFGYTF.

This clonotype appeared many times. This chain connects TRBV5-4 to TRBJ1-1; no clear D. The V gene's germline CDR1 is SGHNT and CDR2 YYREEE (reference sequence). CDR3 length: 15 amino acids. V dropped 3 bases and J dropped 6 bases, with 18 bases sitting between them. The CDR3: CASSYQDRSGAEAFF. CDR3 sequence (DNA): TGTGCCAGCAGCTACCAGGACCGGAGCGGCGCTGAAGCTTTCTTT.

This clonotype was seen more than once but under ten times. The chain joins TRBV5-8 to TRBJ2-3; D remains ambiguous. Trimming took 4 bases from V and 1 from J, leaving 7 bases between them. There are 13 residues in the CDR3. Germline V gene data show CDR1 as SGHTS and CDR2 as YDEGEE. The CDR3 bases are TGTGCCAGCAGCGGACGAGGCACAGATACGCAGTATTTT. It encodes CASSGRGTDTQYF.

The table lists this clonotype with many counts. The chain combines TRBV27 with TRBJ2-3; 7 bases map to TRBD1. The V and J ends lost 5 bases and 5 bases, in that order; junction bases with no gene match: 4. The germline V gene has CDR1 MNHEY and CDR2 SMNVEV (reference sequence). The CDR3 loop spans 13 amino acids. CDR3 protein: CASSPRTGDTQYF. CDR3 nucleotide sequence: TGTGCCAGCAGTCCGCGGACAGGAGATACGCAGTATTTT.

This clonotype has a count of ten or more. The CDR3 sequence is CASSFRVAKNIQYF. The CDR3 bases are TGTGCCAGCAGTTTCCGTGTGGCCAAAAACATTCAGTACTTC. This sequence joins TRBV12-3 or TRBV12-4 and TRBJ2-4; no clear D. Trimming took 3 bases from V and 1 from J, leaving 7 bases between them. This CDR3 has 14 amino acids.

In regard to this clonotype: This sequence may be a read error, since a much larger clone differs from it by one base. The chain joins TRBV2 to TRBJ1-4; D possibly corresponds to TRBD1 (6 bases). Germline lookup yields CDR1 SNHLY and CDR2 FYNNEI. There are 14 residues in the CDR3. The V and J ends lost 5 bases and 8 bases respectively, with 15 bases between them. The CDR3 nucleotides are TGTGCCAGCAGTCTACAGGGAGGACAAGAAAAACTGTTTTTT. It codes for CASSLQGGQEKLFF.

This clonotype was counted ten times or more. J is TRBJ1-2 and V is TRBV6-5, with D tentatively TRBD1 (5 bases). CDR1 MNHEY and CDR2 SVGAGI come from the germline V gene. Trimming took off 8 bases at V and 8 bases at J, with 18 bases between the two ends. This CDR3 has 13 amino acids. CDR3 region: CASSGTGLLGYTF. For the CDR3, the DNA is TGTGCCAGCTCAGGCACGGGACTGCTCGGCTACACCTTC.